This TCR beta chain was recorded in a study of cytomegalovirus exposure and HLA in healthy donors. Whole-study results and caveats: Most CMV-associated TCR beta chains appeared HLA-restricted in a later analysis. Usually a TCR sequence was rare, but some public TCRs were found in many donors. In all likelihood, a cluster of highly shared sequence variants was a sequencing artifact.

Germline V lookup: CDR1 KGHSH, CDR2 LQKENI. This CDR3 has 14 amino acids. V dropped 3 bases and J dropped 2 bases, with 10 bases sitting between them. A word on this clone: Its cognate antigen is unknown.

13 Jbeta primers and 60 Vbeta primers were used for the PCR. Method: immunoSEQ multiplex PCR; TCRdb's copy keeps in-frame clones and lacks some. The sample records 150,000 to 200,000 clones, 80% being singletons. The V gene is TRBV18, the J gene TRBJ1-2; no firm D call. Sequencing was carried out using PBMCs. This TCR was sampled from a man aged 40-50 years in good health and CMV-seronegative. DNA of the CDR3: TGTGCCAGCTCACCGACCACAGTAAACTATGGCTACACCTTC. Translation gives CASSPTTVNYGYTF.